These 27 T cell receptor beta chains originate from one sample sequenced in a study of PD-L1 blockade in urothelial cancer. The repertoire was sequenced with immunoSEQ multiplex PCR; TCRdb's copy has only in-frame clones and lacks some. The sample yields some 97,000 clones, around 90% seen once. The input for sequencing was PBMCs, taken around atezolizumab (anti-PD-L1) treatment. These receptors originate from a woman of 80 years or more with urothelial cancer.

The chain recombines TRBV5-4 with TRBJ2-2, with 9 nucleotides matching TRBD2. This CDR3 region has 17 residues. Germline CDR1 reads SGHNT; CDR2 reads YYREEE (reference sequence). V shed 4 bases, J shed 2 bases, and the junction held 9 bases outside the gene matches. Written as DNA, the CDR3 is TGTGCCAGCAGCCTCGGGGGTAGCGGGGGTAACACCGGGGAGCTGTTTTTT. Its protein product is CASSLGGSGGNTGELFF.

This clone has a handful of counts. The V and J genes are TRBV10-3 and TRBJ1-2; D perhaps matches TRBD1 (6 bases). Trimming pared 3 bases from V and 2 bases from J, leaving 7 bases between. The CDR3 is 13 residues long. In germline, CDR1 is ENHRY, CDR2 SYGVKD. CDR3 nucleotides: TGTGCCATCAGTGAAGGACAGAACTATGGCTACACCTTC. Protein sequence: CAISEGQNYGYTF.

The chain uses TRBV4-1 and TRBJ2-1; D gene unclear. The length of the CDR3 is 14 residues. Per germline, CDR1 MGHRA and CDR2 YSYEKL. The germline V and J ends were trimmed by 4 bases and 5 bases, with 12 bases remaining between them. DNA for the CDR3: TGCGCCAGCAGCCCCCTTTCCAGGAACAATGAGCAGTTCTTC. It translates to CASSPLSRNNEQFF.

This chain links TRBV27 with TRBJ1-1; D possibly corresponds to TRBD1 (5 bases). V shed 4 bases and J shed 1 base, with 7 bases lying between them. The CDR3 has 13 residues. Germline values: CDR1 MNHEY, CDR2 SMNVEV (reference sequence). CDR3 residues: CASSYTGNTEAFF. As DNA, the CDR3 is TGTGCCAGCAGTTATACAGGGAACACTGAAGCTTTCTTT.

The CDR3 nucleotides are TGCGCCAGCAGTGAGTCTCCGGGACAGGGGGCGGGGAACACTGAAGCTTTCTTT. Protein: CASSESPGQGAGNTEAFF. The chain carries TRBV10-1 and TRBJ1-1; 12 bases align to TRBD1. CDR1 is WNHNN and CDR2 is SYGVQD in the germline V gene (reference sequence). The CDR3 is made up of 18 amino acids. Germline trimming cut 0 bases from V and 1 base from J; bases unmatched to any gene: 6.

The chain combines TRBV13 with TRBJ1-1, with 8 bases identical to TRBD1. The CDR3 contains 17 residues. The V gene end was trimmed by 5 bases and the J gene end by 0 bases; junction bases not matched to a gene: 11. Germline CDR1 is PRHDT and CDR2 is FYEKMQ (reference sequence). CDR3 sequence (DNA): TGTGCCAGCAGCCCCAGGACAGGGAGGGTGATGAACACTGAAGCTTTCTTT. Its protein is CASSPRTGRVMNTEAFF.

In DNA, the CDR3 is TGTGCCAGCAGTTTATCGAGGAACACCGGGGAGCTGTTTTTT. Amino acid sequence: CASSLSRNTGELFF. V and J are TRBV27 and TRBJ2-2; D not resolved. This CDR3 has 14 residues. Germline CDR1 and CDR2: MNHEY and SMNVEV (reference sequence). Trimming removed 0 bases at V and 1 base at J, with 3 bases between.

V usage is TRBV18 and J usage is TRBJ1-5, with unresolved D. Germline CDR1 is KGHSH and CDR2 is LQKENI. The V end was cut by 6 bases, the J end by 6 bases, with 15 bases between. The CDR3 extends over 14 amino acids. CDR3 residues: CASSNSPPRQPQHF. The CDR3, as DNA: TGTGCCAGCTCTAATAGCCCTCCCCGTCAGCCCCAGCATTTT.

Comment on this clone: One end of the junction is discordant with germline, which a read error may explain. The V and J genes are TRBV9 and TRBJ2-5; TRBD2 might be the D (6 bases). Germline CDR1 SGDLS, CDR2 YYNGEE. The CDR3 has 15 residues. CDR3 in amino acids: CASSAQSGLQETQYF. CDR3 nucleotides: TGTGCTAGCAGCGCTCAAAGCGGGCTCCAAGAGACCCAGTACTTC.

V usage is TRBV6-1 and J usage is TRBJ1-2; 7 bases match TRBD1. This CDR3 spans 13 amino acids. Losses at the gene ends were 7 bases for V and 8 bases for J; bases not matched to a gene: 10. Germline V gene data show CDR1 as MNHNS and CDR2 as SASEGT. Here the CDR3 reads CASMEGGGRGYTF. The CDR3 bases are TGTGCCAGCATGGAAGGGGGCGGTAGGGGCTACACCTTC.

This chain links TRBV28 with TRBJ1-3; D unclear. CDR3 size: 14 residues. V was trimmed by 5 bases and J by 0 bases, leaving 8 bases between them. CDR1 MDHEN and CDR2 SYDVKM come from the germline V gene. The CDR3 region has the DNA TGTGCCAGCAGTCGATACATCTCTGGAAACACCATATATTTT. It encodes CASSRYISGNTIYF.

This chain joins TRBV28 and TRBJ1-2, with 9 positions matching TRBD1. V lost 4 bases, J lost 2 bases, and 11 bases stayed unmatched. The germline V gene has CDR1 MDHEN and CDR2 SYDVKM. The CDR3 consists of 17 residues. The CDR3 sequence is CASSSLPGQGSNYGYTF. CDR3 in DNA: TGTGCCAGCAGTTCTCTCCCGGGACAGGGATCAAACTATGGCTACACCTTC.

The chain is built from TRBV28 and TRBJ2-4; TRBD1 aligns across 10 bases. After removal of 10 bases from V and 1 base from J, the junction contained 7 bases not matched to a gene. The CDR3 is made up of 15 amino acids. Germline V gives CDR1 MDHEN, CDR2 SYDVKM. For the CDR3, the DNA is TGTGCCACCTTCTTGGGACAGGGGGCCAAAAACATTCAGTACTTC. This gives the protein CATFLGQGAKNIQYF.

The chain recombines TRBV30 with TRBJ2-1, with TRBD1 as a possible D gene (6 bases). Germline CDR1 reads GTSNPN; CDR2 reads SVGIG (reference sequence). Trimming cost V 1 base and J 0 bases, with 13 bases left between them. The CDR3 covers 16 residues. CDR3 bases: TGTGCCTGGAGTGATGTTGGCAGGGGCTCCTACAATGAGCAGTTCTTC. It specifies CAWSDVGRGSYNEQFF.

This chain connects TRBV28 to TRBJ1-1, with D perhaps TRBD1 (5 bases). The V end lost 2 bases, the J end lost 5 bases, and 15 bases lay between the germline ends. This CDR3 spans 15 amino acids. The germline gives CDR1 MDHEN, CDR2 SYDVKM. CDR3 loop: CASSLLPGTGTEAFF. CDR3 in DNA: TGTGCCAGCAGTTTACTTCCAGGGACTGGGACTGAAGCTTTCTTT.

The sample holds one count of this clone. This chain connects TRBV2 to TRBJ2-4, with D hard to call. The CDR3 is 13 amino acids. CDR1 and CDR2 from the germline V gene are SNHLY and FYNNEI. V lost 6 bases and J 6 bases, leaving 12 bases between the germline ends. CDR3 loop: CASSGLGGNIQYF. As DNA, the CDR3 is TGTGCCAGCAGCGGGTTGGGTGGAAACATTCAGTACTTC.

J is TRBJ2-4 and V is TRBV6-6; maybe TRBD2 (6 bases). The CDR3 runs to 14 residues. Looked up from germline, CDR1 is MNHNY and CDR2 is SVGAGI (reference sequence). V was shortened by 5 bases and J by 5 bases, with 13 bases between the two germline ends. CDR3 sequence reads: CASSRRRGENIQYF. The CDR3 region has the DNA TGTGCCAGCAGTCGGCGGAGGGGCGAAAACATTCAGTACTTC.

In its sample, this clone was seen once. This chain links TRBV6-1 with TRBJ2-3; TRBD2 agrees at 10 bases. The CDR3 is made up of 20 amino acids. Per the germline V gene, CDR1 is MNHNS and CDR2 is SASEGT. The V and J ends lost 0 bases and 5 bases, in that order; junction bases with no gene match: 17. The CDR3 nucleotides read TGTGCCAGCAGTGAAGCGCTTCTTGGGGCTAGCGGGAGTCGGCTAGATACGCAGTATTTT. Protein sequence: CASSEALLGASGSRLDTQYF.

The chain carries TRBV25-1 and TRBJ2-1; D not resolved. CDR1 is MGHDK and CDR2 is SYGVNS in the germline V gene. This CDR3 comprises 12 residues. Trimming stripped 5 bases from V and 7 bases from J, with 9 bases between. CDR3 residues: CASSNSPNEQFF. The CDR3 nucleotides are TGTGCCAGCAGTAACTCACCAAATGAGCAGTTCTTC. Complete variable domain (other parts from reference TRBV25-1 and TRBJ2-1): EADIYQTPRYLVIGTGKKITLECSQTMGHDKMYWYQQDPGMELHLIHYSYGVNSTEKGDLSSESTVSRIRTEHFPLTLESARPSHTSQYLCASSNSPNEQFFGPGTRLTVL.

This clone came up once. The CDR3 here is CATSTHRASGDRYGYTF. Written as DNA, the CDR3 is TGTGCCACCAGCACTCACCGGGCCTCAGGGGACCGCTATGGCTACACCTTC. The chain has TRBV15 and TRBJ1-2; the D gene is possibly TRBD1 (6 bases). Germline CDR1 is LNHNV and CDR2 is YYDKDF (reference sequence). The germline V and J ends were trimmed by 4 bases and 4 bases, with 22 bases remaining between them. The CDR3 runs 17 residues.

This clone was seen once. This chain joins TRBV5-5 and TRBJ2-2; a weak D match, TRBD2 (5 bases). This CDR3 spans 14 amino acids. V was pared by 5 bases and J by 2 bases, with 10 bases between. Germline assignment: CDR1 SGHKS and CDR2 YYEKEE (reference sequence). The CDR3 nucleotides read TGTGCCAGCAGAAGGACTGAAAACACCGGGGAGCTGTTTTTT. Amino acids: CASRRTENTGELFF.

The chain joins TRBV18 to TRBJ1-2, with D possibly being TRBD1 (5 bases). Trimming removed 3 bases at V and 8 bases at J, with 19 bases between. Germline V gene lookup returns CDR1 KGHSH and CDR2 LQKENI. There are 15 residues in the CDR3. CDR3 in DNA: TGTGCCAGCTCACCGCGTCCGGGACTTGAAGTAGGCTACACCTTC. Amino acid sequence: CASSPRPGLEVGYTF.

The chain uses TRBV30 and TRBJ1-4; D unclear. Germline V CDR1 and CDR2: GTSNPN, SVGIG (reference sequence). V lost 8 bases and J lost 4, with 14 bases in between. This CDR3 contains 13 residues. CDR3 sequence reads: CALSTNLNEKLFF. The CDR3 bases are TGTGCCCTATCGACAAACCTTAATGAAAAACTGTTTTTT.

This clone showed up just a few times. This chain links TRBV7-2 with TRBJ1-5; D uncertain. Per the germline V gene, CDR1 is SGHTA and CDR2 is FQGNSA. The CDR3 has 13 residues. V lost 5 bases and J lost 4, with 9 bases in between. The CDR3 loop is CASSARTNQPQHF. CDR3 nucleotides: TGTGCCAGCAGCGCGAGAACGAATCAGCCCCAGCATTTT. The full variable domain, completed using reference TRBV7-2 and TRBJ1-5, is GAGVSQSPSNKVTEKGKDVELRCDPISGHTALYWYRQSLGQGLEFLIYFQGNSAPDKSGLPSDRFSAERTGGSVSTLTIQRTQQEDSAVYLCASSARTNQPQHFGDGTRLSIL.

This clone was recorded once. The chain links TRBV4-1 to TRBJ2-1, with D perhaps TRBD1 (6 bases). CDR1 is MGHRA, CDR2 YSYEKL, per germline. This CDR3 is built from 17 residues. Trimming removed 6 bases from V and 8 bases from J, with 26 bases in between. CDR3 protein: CASSSVAGPPWTDEQFF. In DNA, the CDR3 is TGCGCCAGCAGTTCAGTGGCAGGCCCCCCCTGGACAGATGAGCAGTTCTTC.

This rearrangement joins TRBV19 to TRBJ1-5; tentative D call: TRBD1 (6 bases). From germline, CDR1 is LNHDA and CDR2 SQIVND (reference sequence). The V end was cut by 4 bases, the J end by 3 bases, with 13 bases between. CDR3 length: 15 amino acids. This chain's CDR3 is CASSRQDGVNQPQHF. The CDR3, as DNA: TGTGCCAGTAGTAGACAGGACGGAGTCAATCAGCCCCAGCATTTT. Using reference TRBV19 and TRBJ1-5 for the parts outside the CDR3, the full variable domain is DGGITQSPKYLFRKEGQNVTLSCEQNLNHDAMYWYRQDPGQGLRLIYYSQIVNDFQKGDIAEGYSVSREKKESFPLTVTSAQKNPTAFYLCASSRQDGVNQPQHFGDGTRLSIL.

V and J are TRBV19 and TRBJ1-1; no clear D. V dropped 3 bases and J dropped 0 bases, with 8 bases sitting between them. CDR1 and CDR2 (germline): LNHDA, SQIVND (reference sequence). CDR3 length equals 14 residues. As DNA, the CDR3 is TGTGCCAGTAGTATCGAGGGCTTGAACACTGAAGCTTTCTTT. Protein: CASSIEGLNTEAFF.